The clone carrying this T cell receptor beta chain was detected a few times. This record belongs to a study of cytomegalovirus exposure and HLA in healthy donors. A multiplex PCR was run with 60 Vbeta primers and 13 Jbeta primers. TCRdb's table, derived via immunoSEQ multiplex PCR, lists solely in-frame clones and lacks some. The sample holds a few hundred thousand clones, roughly 80% seen once. Germline CDR1 MNHEY, CDR2 SMNVEV (reference sequence). The V and J ends lost 5 bases and 4 bases respectively, with 18 bases between them. There are 15 residues in the CDR3. The sample was PBMCs. The receptor was derived from a man aged 25-45 years in good health and CMV-seronegative. This sequence joins TRBV27 and TRBJ2-7; the D is unclear. Here the CDR3 DNA reads TGTGCCAGCAGTCAACAAAGGTCTAGTAAGTACGAGCAGTACTTC. Translation: CASSQQRSSKYEQYF.